This T cell receptor beta chain is from a study of technical replicates of blood from a few donors. The V gene's germline CDR1 is SGHTA and CDR2 FQGTGA. The CDR3 runs to 15 residues. V was pared by 2 bases and J by 3 bases, with 5 bases of the junction left unmatched. Sequenced by immunoSEQ multiplex PCR; TCRdb stores in-frame clones only, minus some. The data hold approximately 77,000 clones, with roughly 94% observed a single time. Sequenced material: T cells isolated from PBMCs. The source is a human donor in good health. The rearrangement links TRBV7-3 to TRBJ2-5, with 8 bases fitting TRBD2. The CDR3 loop reads CASSLSHGREETQYF. DNA of the CDR3: TGTGCCAGCAGCTTATCCCACGGGAGGGAAGAGACCCAGTACTTC.